The TCR beta chain under discussion was sequenced for a study of regulatory T cells in long-lasting Graves disease. CDR1 LGHNT and CDR2 FRNRAP come from the germline V gene. Trimming took off 6 bases at V and 7 bases at J, with 15 bases between the two ends. The CDR3 runs to 13 residues. Study-wide results and caveats: Persistent patients had a count of shared public clonotypes (approximately 3,000) that exceeded that of new patients (966).

Arm-PCR of CDR3 regions with iRepertoire HTBI primers generated TCR beta libraries. Using its own MiXCR run on the multiplex PCR reads, TCRdb lists one record per CDR3 protein. The repertoire includes about half a million distinct CDR3 sequences, roughly 23% of them detected once, and around 13% sits in the top ten. As for time point: persistent/refractory GD, antithyroid drugs over 5 years with positive TRAb. PBMC-derived RNA was used for the TCR library. This clonotype was recorded many times. Its antigen is still unknown. This clonotype was obtained from a female donor with Graves disease. The sample consisted of peripheral blood mononuclear cells (PBMCs), taken when the disease was refractory, from a patient treated with antithyroid drugs. The rearrangement links TRBV12-5 to TRBJ1-2, with TRBD1 as a possible D gene (6 bases). In DNA form, the CDR3 reads TGTGCTAGTGGCCCCCCGGGGGCTGGTGGCTACACCTTC. Protein sequence: CASGPPGAGGYTF. The full variable domain, rest sourced from reference TRBV12-5 and TRBJ1-2, is DARVTQTPRHKVTEMGQEVTMRCQPILGHNTVFWYRQTMMQGLELLAYFRNRAPLDDSGMPKDRFSAEMPDATLATLKIQPSEPRDSAVYFCASGPPGAGGYTFGSGTRLTVV.